The sequence of this T cell receptor beta chain was determined in a study of technical replicates of blood from a handful of donors. Profiling relied on immunoSEQ multiplex PCR, and the TCRdb table lists in-frame clones only, not all of them. Of 45,000 to 55,000 clones detected, around 95% appear once; the ten largest clones hold around 0.2%. The CDR3 is 13 residues long. Germline V CDR1 and CDR2: MNHEY, SVGAGI. After removal of 7 bases from V and 3 bases from J, the junction contained 5 bases not matched to a gene. Sequencing was performed on T cells isolated from PBMCs. This TCR came from a human donor in good health. The chain couples TRBV6-5 to TRBJ1-2; TRBD1 matches 7 bases. The CDR3 is CASTHRGHYGYTF. The DNA for the CDR3 is TGTGCCAGCACGCACAGGGGACACTATGGCTACACCTTC.